Each of the 30 T cell receptor beta chains below was sequenced from the same sample in a study of shared clonotypes between healthy human individuals. CD45RO-negative CD8 cells positively selected for CCR7 made up the naive population, which excluded terminally differentiated effector memory CD45RA+ cells. The data were produced by immunoSEQ multiplex PCR, yet TCRdb's version contains in-frame clones alone and is incomplete. Among hundreds of thousands of clones listed, approximately 96% were seen once. Material for sequencing was naive CD8+ T cells sorted from blood. The receptors stem from a woman aged 25-40 years in good health.

The rearrangement links TRBV7-2 to TRBJ2-7; no clear D. The CDR3 has 13 residues. Germline CDR1 and CDR2: SGHTA and FQGNSA. The V and J ends lost 8 bases and 0 bases respectively, with 11 bases between them. The CDR3 region is CASRPMGSYEQYF. The CDR3 DNA is TGTGCCAGCCGCCCGATGGGCTCCTACGAGCAGTACTTC. The full variable domain, with the rest looked up from reference TRBV7-2 and TRBJ2-7, is GAGVSQSPSNKVTEKGKDVELRCDPISGHTALYWYRQSLGQGLEFLIYFQGNSAPDKSGLPSDRFSAERTGGSVSTLTIQRTQQEDSAVYLCASRPMGSYEQYFGPGTRLTVT.

This rearrangement joins TRBV2 to TRBJ2-7, with no clear D. V was clipped by 8 bases and J by 7 bases, with 18 bases between them. Germline V CDR1 and CDR2: SNHLY, FYNNEI. The CDR3 extends over 13 amino acids. CDR3 sequence (DNA): TGTGCCAGCCGACGAGTAGGATTGTGGGAGCAGTACTTC. This gives the protein CASRRVGLWEQYF. Complete variable domain (other parts from reference TRBV2 and TRBJ2-7): EPEVTQTPSHQVTQMGQEVILRCVPISNHLYFYWYRQILGQKVEFLVSFYNNEISEKSEIFDDQFSVERPDGSNFTLKIRSTKLEDSAMYFCASRRVGLWEQYFGPGTRLTVT.

The rearrangement links TRBV28 to TRBJ2-7, with D unclear. This CDR3 region has 14 residues. Germline CDR1 is MDHEN and CDR2 is SYDVKM. With 3 bases removed from V and 2 bases from J, the gap between germline ends came to 11 bases. CDR3 amino acids: CASSLTGEAYEQYF. The CDR3 DNA reads as TGTGCCAGCAGTTTGACGGGTGAAGCCTACGAGCAGTACTTC.

This chain links TRBV5-1 with TRBJ2-1; a possible D gene is TRBD2 (6 bases). Germline CDR1 and CDR2: SGHRS and YFSETQ. The V end lost 2 bases, the J end lost 6 bases, and 12 bases lay between the germline ends. The CDR3 length is 14 residues. DNA of the CDR3: TGCGCCAGCAGCTTTAGCGGTGTCCTCAATGAGCAGTTCTTC. It is translated as CASSFSGVLNEQFF.

This clone was counted once. The V and J genes are TRBV5-6 and TRBJ2-2; 7 bases match TRBD2. Losses at the gene ends were 4 bases for V and 1 base for J; bases not matched to a gene: 4. CDR3 length: 15 residues. Germline assignment: CDR1 SGHDT and CDR2 YYEEEE. DNA for the CDR3: TGTGCCAGCAGCCCCGGGACTAAGAACACCGGGGAGCTGTTTTTT. This encodes CASSPGTKNTGELFF.

V and J are TRBV4-1 and TRBJ2-1, with a weak D call TRBD2 (6 bases). Germline V gene lookup returns CDR1 MGHRA and CDR2 YSYEKL. The CDR3 is 19 amino acids. The germline V and J ends were trimmed by 0 bases and 2 bases, with 20 bases remaining between them. Written as DNA, the CDR3 is TGCGCCAGCAGCCAAGATCCTCCGGGAGCATCGGGGGCCTACAATGAGCAGTTCTTC. It yields the protein CASSQDPPGASGAYNEQFF.

V is TRBV6-1 and J is TRBJ2-7, with 7 nucleotides matching TRBD1. This CDR3 comprises 14 residues. Germline lookup yields CDR1 MNHNS and CDR2 SASEGT. V shed 10 bases, J shed 5 bases, and the junction held 14 bases outside the gene matches. The CDR3 nucleotides are TGTGCCACCTACGACAGGGCGGGCGGCAACGAGCAGTACTTC. It codes for CATYDRAGGNEQYF.

The V gene is TRBV29-1, the J gene TRBJ2-1; TRBD2 is a possible D gene (6 bases). Trimming pared 5 bases from V and 1 base from J, leaving 15 bases between. This CDR3 is 15 amino acids long. Germline-derived CDR1 and CDR2 are SQVTM and ANQGSEA. The CDR3 sequence is CSVQGAEGSYNEQFF. In DNA, the CDR3 is TGCAGCGTTCAAGGAGCGGAGGGGTCCTACAATGAGCAGTTCTTC.

Here the CDR3 reads CASSLAFSDHEQYF. In nucleotides, the CDR3 is TGTGCCAGCAGCTTGGCCTTTAGCGACCACGAGCAGTACTTC. The chain uses TRBV5-6 and TRBJ2-7; TRBD2 might be the D (5 bases). Germline V lookup: CDR1 SGHDT, CDR2 YYEEEE. Deletions cut 0 bases from V and 5 bases from J, with 12 bases between. The CDR3 is 14 amino acids. Filled out from reference TRBV5-6 and TRBJ2-7, the complete variable domain reads DAGVTQSPTHLIKTRGQQVTLRCSPKSGHDTVSWYQQALGQGPQFIFQYYEEEERQRGNFPDRFSGHQFPNYSSELNVNALLLGDSALYLCASSLAFSDHEQYFGPGTRLTVT.

V usage is TRBV6-4 and J usage is TRBJ2-1; TRBD2 aligns across 12 bases. CDR3 length equals 15 residues. Germline CDR1 MRHNA, CDR2 SNTAGT. V gave up 5 bases and J gave up 8 bases; unmatched junction bases: 7. DNA of the CDR3: TGTGCCAGCAGTCTTCGACTAGCGGGAGTGGATGAGCAGTTCTTC. Protein sequence: CASSLRLAGVDEQFF.

This chain joins TRBV2 and TRBJ2-7; D may be TRBD1 (5 bases). V dropped 4 bases and J dropped 5 bases, with 21 bases sitting between them. Germline lookup yields CDR1 SNHLY and CDR2 FYNNEI. The CDR3 has 16 residues. CDR3 coding DNA: TGTGCCAGCAGTGTCGGGCAGGGCCAGGGATGGAACGAGCAGTACTTC. The encoded protein is CASSVGQGQGWNEQYF. The complete variable domain, with remaining parts taken from reference TRBV2 and TRBJ2-7, reads EPEVTQTPSHQVTQMGQEVILRCVPISNHLYFYWYRQILGQKVEFLVSFYNNEISEKSEIFDDQFSVERPDGSNFTLKIRSTKLEDSAMYFCASSVGQGQGWNEQYFGPGTRLTVT.

The rearrangement joins TRBV6-1 to TRBJ2-5; the match to TRBD2 covers 11 bases. The CDR3 runs 15 residues. The junction had 5 bases not matched to a gene; V was cut back by 3 bases and J by 5 bases. Germline CDR1 and CDR2: MNHNS and SASEGT. The CDR3: CASSELSGRGETQYF. CDR3 coding DNA: TGTGCCAGCAGTGAGCTTAGCGGGAGGGGTGAGACCCAGTACTTC.

J is TRBJ2-2 and V is TRBV9, with D perhaps matching TRBD1 or TRBD2 (5 bases each). The CDR3 length is 17 residues. Germline assignment: CDR1 SGDLS and CDR2 YYNGEE. Trimming cost V 3 bases and J 1 base, with 16 bases left between them. CDR3 bases: TGTGCCAGCAGCGGGGACCTTCCAAGGGGGAACACCGGGGAGCTGTTTTTT. Protein: CASSGDLPRGNTGELFF.

The chain recombines TRBV9 with TRBJ2-3, with 9 bases that match TRBD2. V shed 0 bases, J shed 2 bases, and the junction held 7 bases outside the gene matches. The CDR3 is made up of 17 amino acids. Germline assignment: CDR1 SGDLS and CDR2 YYNGEE. This CDR3 reads CASSVGIAGVTTDTQYF. The CDR3 nucleotides read TGTGCCAGCAGCGTAGGGATAGCGGGAGTTACCACAGATACGCAGTATTTT.

The V gene is TRBV28, the J gene TRBJ1-1, with a tentative D call TRBD1 (6 bases). Trimming removed 4 bases at V and 0 bases at J, with 18 bases between. This CDR3 has 17 residues. Per germline, CDR1 MDHEN and CDR2 SYDVKM. In DNA, the CDR3 is TGTGCCAGCAGTTCACCCTGGACAGTTCGTATGAACACTGAAGCTTTCTTT. Its translation: CASSSPWTVRMNTEAFF.

The V and J genes are TRBV5-1 and TRBJ2-7; D is perhaps TRBD1 or TRBD2 (5 bases each). The CDR3 length is 15 residues. Looked up from germline, CDR1 is SGHRS and CDR2 is YFSETQ. Trimming removed 4 bases at V and 4 bases at J, with 18 bases between. CDR3 bases: TGCGCCAGCAGCGGGGGACCTCTCGGAAGTTACGAGCAGTACTTC. Amino acids: CASSGGPLGSYEQYF.

The chain joins TRBV5-1 to TRBJ2-1; D is tentatively TRBD1 or TRBD2 (6 bases each). Trimming removed 4 bases from V and 8 bases from J, with 31 bases in between. CDR3 length equals 19 residues. Germline CDR1 SGHRS, CDR2 YFSETQ. CDR3 amino acids: CASSPLGAWGGSPQYEQFF. In nucleotides, the CDR3 is TGCGCCAGCAGCCCCCTGGGGGCCTGGGGAGGTAGCCCGCAATATGAGCAGTTCTTC.

This clone was seen only once. The V call is TRBV7-8, the J call TRBJ2-1; 7 positions agree with TRBD2. The CDR3 extends over 15 amino acids. The ends lost 6 bases at V and 3 bases at J; junction bases unmatched: 8. CDR1 and CDR2 (germline): SGHVS, FQNEAQ. Written as DNA, the CDR3 is TGTGCCAGCAGGATAGCGGGCCCCGTCTACAATGAGCAGTTCTTC. As protein: CASRIAGPVYNEQFF. The full variable domain, its missing parts supplied by reference TRBV7-8 and TRBJ2-1, is GAGVSQSPRYKVAKRGQDVALRCDPISGHVSLFWYQQALGQGPEFLTYFQNEAQLDKSGLPSDRFFAERPEGSVSTLKIQRTQQEDSAVYLCASRIAGPVYNEQFFGPGTRLTVL.

CDR3 sequence: CASSARSAGAGANVLTF. The CDR3 bases are TGTGCCAGCAGCGCACGATCAGCAGGGGCTGGGGCCAACGTCCTGACTTTC. This rearrangement joins TRBV13 to TRBJ2-6; D may be TRBD1 (6 bases). The CDR3 runs 17 residues. Germline values: CDR1 PRHDT, CDR2 FYEKMQ (reference sequence). V lost 5 bases, J lost 2 bases, and 16 bases lay in between.

This sequence joins TRBV19 and TRBJ2-7; perhaps D is TRBD1 or TRBD2 (5 bases each). This CDR3 is 12 amino acids long. V lost 5 bases and J 3 bases, leaving 8 bases between the germline ends. Germline loops: CDR1 LNHDA, CDR2 SQIVND (reference sequence). In nucleotides, the CDR3 is TGTGCCAGTAGTTGGGACGGCTACGAGCAGTACTTC. Translating it yields CASSWDGYEQYF.

The chain employs TRBV28 and TRBJ2-7, with TRBD1 matching 8 bases. The germline CDR1 and CDR2 sequences are MDHEN and SYDVKM. This CDR3 has 15 residues. Germline trimming cut 6 bases from V and 5 bases from J; bases unmatched to any gene: 12. The CDR3 bases are TGTGCCAGCAGGTCACTGGGGGGACAGGAGGACGAGCAGTACTTC. It translates to CASRSLGGQEDEQYF. Looking up the rest from reference TRBV28 and TRBJ2-7 gives the full variable domain: DVKVTQSSRYLVKRTGEKVFLECVQDMDHENMFWYRQDPGLGLRLIYFSYDVKMKEKGDIPEGYSVSREKKERFSLILESASTNQTSMYLCASRSLGGQEDEQYFGPGTRLTVT.

V gene TRBV29-1 combines with J gene TRBJ2-7, with 8 bases fitting TRBD2. Germline V gene data show CDR1 as SQVTM and CDR2 as ANQGSEA. Trimming removed 4 bases from V and 6 bases from J; junction bases left unmatched: 11. The CDR3 runs 14 residues. The DNA for the CDR3 is TGCAGCGTTGTTAGGGAGCGGGAGAGGGTCGAGCAGTACTTC. As protein: CSVVRERERVEQYF.

The rearrangement joins TRBV29-1 to TRBJ2-7; TRBD2 matches at 10 bases. Germline V gene lookup returns CDR1 SQVTM and CDR2 ANQGSEA. The CDR3 consists of 14 residues. Trimming cost V 3 bases and J 3 bases; bases outside gene matches: 5. The CDR3 nucleotides read TGCAGCGTTGATAACTCTAGCGGGAGCTACGAGCAGTACTTC. It codes for CSVDNSSGSYEQYF.

The J gene is TRBJ2-1, the V gene TRBV27; 10 nucleotides align to TRBD2. This CDR3 has 18 amino acids. Germline V gene data show CDR1 as MNHEY and CDR2 as SMNVEV (reference sequence). The J segment lost 3 bases and the V segment lost 1 base, leaving 9 bases of the junction unmatched. DNA for the CDR3: TGTGCCAGCAGTTTATTGAGGGCTAGCGGGAGTATCTACAATGAGCAGTTCTTC. It is translated as CASSLLRASGSIYNEQFF.

The V gene is TRBV27, the J gene TRBJ2-1; TRBD2 aligns across 7 bases. The CDR3 extends over 15 amino acids. Germline CDR1 MNHEY, CDR2 SMNVEV (reference sequence). V trimming: 7 bases; J trimming: 0 bases; junction bases outside the gene matches: 6. The CDR3 nucleotides are TGTGCCAGCAAAACTAGCGATAGCTCCTACAATGAGCAGTTCTTC. The encoded protein is CASKTSDSSYNEQFF.

This chain joins TRBV2 and TRBJ1-3, with 8 positions matching TRBD1. CDR3 length: 13 residues. CDR1 and CDR2 from the germline V gene are SNHLY and FYNNEI. With 6 bases clipped from V and 3 bases from J, the junction kept 1 base outside the gene matches. Written as DNA, the CDR3 is TGTGCCAGCAGGGGACAGGATGGAAACACCATATATTTT. Protein sequence: CASRGQDGNTIYF. The full variable domain, its missing parts supplied by reference TRBV2 and TRBJ1-3, is EPEVTQTPSHQVTQMGQEVILRCVPISNHLYFYWYRQILGQKVEFLVSFYNNEISEKSEIFDDQFSVERPDGSNFTLKIRSTKLEDSAMYFCASRGQDGNTIYFGEGSWLTVV.

The rearrangement uses TRBV18 and TRBJ1-2, with D possibly TRBD1 on 6 matching bases. The V end lost 2 bases, the J end lost 7 bases, and 8 bases lay between the germline ends. CDR1 is KGHSH and CDR2 is LQKENI in the germline V gene. CDR3 length: 12 amino acids. CDR3 coding DNA: TGTGCCAGCTCACCAGACAGGAGTGGCTACACCTTC. Protein product: CASSPDRSGYTF. The full variable domain, completed using reference TRBV18 and TRBJ1-2, is NAGVMQNPRHLVRRRGQEARLRCSPMKGHSHVYWYRQLPEEGLKFMVYLQKENIIDESGMPKERFSAEFPKEGPSILRIQQVVRGDSAAYFCASSPDRSGYTFGSGTRLTVV.

This chain joins TRBV29-1 and TRBJ2-2; TRBD2 aligns across 14 bases. J was trimmed by 2 bases and V by 3 bases; bases with no gene match: 5. Germline V gives CDR1 SQVTM, CDR2 ANQGSEA. This CDR3 contains 17 residues. The chain's CDR3 is CSVELGLAGVNTGELFF. CDR3 nucleotide sequence: TGCAGCGTTGAGTTGGGACTAGCGGGAGTCAACACCGGGGAGCTGTTTTTT.

The V and J genes are TRBV6-6 and TRBJ2-7, with D unclear. Trimming removed 3 bases from V and 2 bases from J, with 8 bases in between. Germline V gives CDR1 MNHNY, CDR2 SVGAGI (reference sequence). The CDR3 totals 13 residues. The CDR3 DNA reads as TGTGCCAGCAGTTATGCGGCCGCCTACGAGCAGTACTTC. Translating gives CASSYAAAYEQYF.

The chain carries TRBV5-1 and TRBJ1-4; the D is unclear. Trimming pared 4 bases from V and 0 bases from J, leaving 10 bases between. Germline loops: CDR1 SGHRS, CDR2 YFSETQ. The CDR3 totals 15 residues. The CDR3: CASSPETATNEKLFF. The CDR3 DNA is TGCGCCAGCAGCCCGGAGACTGCAACTAATGAAAAACTGTTTTTT.